This record covers a single T cell receptor (beta chain). From germline, CDR1 is SGHNT and CDR2 YYREEE (reference sequence). With V trimmed by 4 bases and J by 5 bases, 6 bases remained unmatched. The CDR3 has 16 amino acids. Across 24 US areas, participants ranged in age from 18 to 89 years. This record belongs to a study of blood T cell repertoires in COVID-19. Across the study: Whether acute or convalescent, the COVID-19 samples came from the United States, Italy and Spain. Sources were T cells, B-cell-depleted T cells, or PBMCs; the material itself was cDNA or gDNA.

The table came from immunoSEQ multiplex PCR; TCRdb's copy has only in-frame clones and leaves some out. The table lists 360,000 or so clones, roughly 86% of them singletons, with 1% in the top ten. The clonotype originates from a woman aged 25-40 years who had been exposed to COVID-19. The chain combines TRBV5-4 with TRBJ2-1, with 13 bases aligning to TRBD2. Sequencing was carried out using PBMCs or T cells enriched from blood (not recorded which). The CDR3 region has the DNA TGTGCCAGCAGCGAGGGACTAGCGGGGCAGAACAATGAGCAGTTCTTC. This sequence encodes CASSEGLAGQNNEQFF. The full variable domain, its missing parts supplied by reference TRBV5-4 and TRBJ2-1, is ETGVTQSPTHLIKTRGQQVTLRCSSQSGHNTVSWYQQALGQGPQFIFQYYREEENGRGNFPPRFSGLQFPNYSSELNVNALELDDSALYLCASSEGLAGQNNEQFFGPGTRLTVL.